This TCR beta chain was sequenced in a study of cytomegalovirus exposure and HLA in healthy donors. Study outcomes and limitations: There were some public TCRs occurring in many donors, but most TCR sequences were rare.

This clone has only a few counts. What it binds is not known. PCR used 60 Vbeta primers and 13 Jbeta primers. Produced via immunoSEQ multiplex PCR; TCRdb's table is partial and in-frame only. The table shows roughly 100,000 clones, with roughly 9.1% occurring only once. Trimming left V 4 bases short and J 2 bases short, with 11 bases between. Germline V gives CDR1 SGHRS, CDR2 YFSETQ. This CDR3 region has 14 residues. Source material: PBMCs. V usage is TRBV5-1 and J usage is TRBJ2-3, with D possibly matching TRBD2 (5 bases). The sequence was collected from a man in his forties in good health and CMV-seropositive. The CDR3 sequence: CASSPGENTDTQYF. The CDR3 DNA is TGCGCCAGCAGCCCTGGGGAGAACACAGATACGCAGTATTTT.